The rows below give T cell receptor beta chains drawn from one sample of a study of T cell changes during pregnancy in multiple sclerosis. TCRdb's copy holds only in-frame clones and misses some; the assay was immunoSEQ multiplex PCR. The table shows tens of thousands of clones, with 94% occurring only once. This sample comprised peripheral blood, obtained in the third trimester of pregnancy. The receptor set was obtained from a female donor with multiple sclerosis, enrolled in a pregnancy study. The CDR3 runs from the conserved cysteine through the conserved F or W. The order of the fields is D gene, V gene, clone size, J gene, CDR3 DNA, CDR3 protein. The D gene is left open where the match is weak. The size of a clone is reported for some rows only, either as once, few or many, or as a class for expanded clones.

-,TRBV9,-,TRBJ1-1,TGTGCCAGCAGCGCCCCAAAGACGGTCAAGGAGGGACGAACTGAAGCTTTCTTT,CASSAPKTVKEGRTEAFF
TRBD1,TRBV7-9,-,TRBJ1-6,TGTGCCAGCAGCTTTAGTGTGGGACAGGGGGCTTCACCCCTCCACTTT,CASSFSVGQGASPLHF
TRBD1,TRBV19,-,TRBJ1-6,TGTGCCAGTAGTCAGGACAGGGCACAAAATTCACCCCTCCACTTT,CASSQDRAQNSPLHF
-,TRBV29-1,once,TRBJ1-2,TGCAGCGTTGAAGGTGGGGGGGGCCACACTAACTATGGCTACACCTTC,CSVEGGGGHTNYGYTF
TRBD1,TRBV11-2,-,TRBJ2-7,TGTGCCAGCAGCTTAGTGGGACAGGGCTACGAGCAGTACTTC,CASSLVGQGYEQYF
-,TRBV19,-,TRBJ1-4,TGTGCCAGTAGTACAAGGACATCGGGTACTGAAAAACTGTTTTTT,CASSTRTSGTEKLFF
TRBD1,TRBV5-8,-,TRBJ1-4,TGTGCCAGCAGCTGGACAGGGGTGGCTAATGAAAAACTGTTTTTT,CASSWTGVANEKLFF
-,TRBV5-6,-,TRBJ1-4,TGTGCCAGCAGCCGCCCAGGGTCACCTAATGAAAAACTGTTTTTT,CASSRPGSPNEKLFF
-,TRBV7-9,-,TRBJ2-2,TGTGCCAGCAAGACCTCAGGGGACACCGGGGAGCTGTTTTTT,CASKTSGDTGELFF
-,TRBV13,once,TRBJ2-7,TGTGCCAGCAGCTTTGAGCGCTACGAGCAGTACTTC,CASSFERYEQYF
-,TRBV7-9,-,TRBJ2-7,TGTGCCAGCAGCTCTGGTGGGGGGAGCTCCTACGAGCAGTACTTC,CASSSGGGSSYEQYF
-,TRBV7-8,-,TRBJ2-7,TGTGCCAGCAGCTTAGCGTCTTCCTACGAGCAGTACTTC,CASSLASSYEQYF
TRBD2,TRBV11-2,-,TRBJ2-3,TGTGCCAGCAGCTTAGGGGGCCTAGCGGGGGGCCTAAGCACAGATACGCAGTATTTT,CASSLGGLAGGLSTDTQYF
TRBD1,TRBV5-6,-,TRBJ1-2,TGTGCCAGCGGCAGGGGGCAAGGCTACACCTTC,CASGRGQGYTF
-,TRBV7-3,-,TRBJ2-3,TGTGCCAGCAGCCCCCACACGCTCGATACGCAGTATTTT,CASSPHTLDTQYF
-,TRBV5-4,-,TRBJ2-5,TGTGCCAGCAGCCCTGGACAGCAAGAGACCCAGTACTTC,CASSPGQQETQYF
-,TRBV2,-,TRBJ2-5,TGTGCCAGCAGTACAACACAGGGAAGGAGTGGGCAAGAGACCCAGTACTTC,CASSTTQGRSGQETQYF
-,TRBV28,-,TRBJ1-2,TGTGCCAGCAGTCCCCCCGCGGGTAGGAACTATGGCTACACCTTC,CASSPPAGRNYGYTF
-,TRBV11-2,once,TRBJ1-3,TGTGCCAGCAGCTTAGATGTCCGGGATAGAAACACCATATATTTT,CASSLDVRDRNTIYF